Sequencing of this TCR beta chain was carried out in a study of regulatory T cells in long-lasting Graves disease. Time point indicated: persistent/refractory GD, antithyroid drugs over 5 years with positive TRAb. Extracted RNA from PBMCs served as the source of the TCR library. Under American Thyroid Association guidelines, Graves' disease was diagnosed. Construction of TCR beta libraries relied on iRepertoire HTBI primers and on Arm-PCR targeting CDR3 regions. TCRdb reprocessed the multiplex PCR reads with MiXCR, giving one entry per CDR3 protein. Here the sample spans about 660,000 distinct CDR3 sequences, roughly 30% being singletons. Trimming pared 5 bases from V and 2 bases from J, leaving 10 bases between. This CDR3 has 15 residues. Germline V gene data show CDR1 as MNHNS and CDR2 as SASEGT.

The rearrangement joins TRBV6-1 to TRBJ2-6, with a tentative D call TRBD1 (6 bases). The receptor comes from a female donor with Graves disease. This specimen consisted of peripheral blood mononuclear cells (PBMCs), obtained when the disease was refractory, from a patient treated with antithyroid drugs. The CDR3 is CASSPQGPGANVLTF. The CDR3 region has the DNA TGTGCCAGCAGTCCCCAGGGGCCTGGGGCCAACGTCCTGACTTTC.